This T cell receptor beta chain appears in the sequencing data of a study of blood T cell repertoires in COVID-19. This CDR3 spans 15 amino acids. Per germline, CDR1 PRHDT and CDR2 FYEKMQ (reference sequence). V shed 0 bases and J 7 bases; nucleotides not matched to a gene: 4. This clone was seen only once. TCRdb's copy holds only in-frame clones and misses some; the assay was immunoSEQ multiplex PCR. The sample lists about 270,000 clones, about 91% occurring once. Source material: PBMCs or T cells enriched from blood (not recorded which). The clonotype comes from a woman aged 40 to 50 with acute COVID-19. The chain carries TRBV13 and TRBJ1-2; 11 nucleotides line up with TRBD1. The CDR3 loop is CASSLGDRGPRGYTF. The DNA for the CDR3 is TGTGCCAGCAGCTTAGGGGACAGGGGGCCTCGTGGCTACACCTTC.